The clone carrying this TCR beta chain has only a few counts. This sample is part of a study of blood T cell repertoires in COVID-19. At the level of the study: Acute and convalescent COVID-19 specimens originated in the United States, Italy and Spain. PBMCs, B-cell-depleted T cells, or T cells were the source of the cDNA or gDNA that made up the material.

The authors' processing: Amplification with reference gene primers provided the estimates of nucleated cell counts. Method: immunoSEQ multiplex PCR; TCRdb's copy keeps in-frame clones and lacks some. Clone size and the V and J calls come from that table; the DNA yielded D and trimming. The sample contains about 82,000 clones, around four fifths of which appear only once. Trimming left V 5 bases short and J 5 bases short, with 12 bases between. The germline CDR1 and CDR2 sequences are SGHTA and FQGTGA. CDR3 length: 13 amino acids. During active infection, Seattle patients enrolled and were then monitored through disease.

The chain is built from TRBV7-3 and TRBJ2-5; D possibly corresponds to TRBD2 (5 bases). Sequencing used peripheral blood. The clonotype originates from a man aged 55-75 years with COVID-19, enrolled during active disease. This CDR3 is CASSLSSLETQYF. The CDR3 region has the DNA TGTGCCAGCAGCCTTTCTAGCCTTGAGACCCAGTACTTC.